The T cell receptor (beta chain) described here comes from a study of shared clonotypes between healthy human individuals. Study conclusions and caveats: Clonotypes that were shared across a handful of donors made up roughly 5.2% of naive CD4 clonotypes. Relative to clonotypes present in all four donors, those not shared had lower generation probabilities. Deeper or shallower sequencing was expected to change how clonotypes are shared among donors.

Note on this clone: Its antigen is not identified.

Some 32,000 T cell genomes, or 200 to 250 ng DNA, went into the sorted-subset replicate PCRs. Here immunoSEQ multiplex PCR was the method, and the copy in TCRdb shows in-frame clones only, minus some. The sample carries over a million clones, approximately 68% recorded once. From germline, CDR1 is SQVTM and CDR2 ANQGSEA. Germline trimming cut 4 bases from V and 4 bases from J; bases unmatched to any gene: 2. CDR3 size: 12 residues. The chain has TRBV29-1 and TRBJ2-3, with TRBD2 matching 7 bases. Sequenced input: memory CD4+ T cells sorted from blood. Subset defined: CD45RA-negative fraction. This clonotype originated in a man aged 18 to 30 in good health. The CDR3 reads CSVGAGADTQYF. The CDR3 DNA reads TGCAGCGTTGGCGCGGGGGCAGATACGCAGTATTTT.